The sequence of this T cell receptor beta chain was determined in a study of neurological immune-mediated disorders (dated by TCRdb to about 2019). In terms of the full investigation: Peripheral blood TCR-beta repertoires from patients with HTLV-I-associated myelopathy (HAM/TSP), patients with multiple sclerosis, and healthy controls were compared in the study using UMI-based sequencing. Alongside PBMC samples, the set of 106 TCR-beta libraries contained longitudinal samples, technical triplicates, and paired CD4+ and CD8+ T-cell subsets that had been sorted. The cohort included some 68 subjects: some 14 with HAM/TSP, some 35 with multiple sclerosis, and 20 or so healthy controls. Results and caveats for the whole study, not just this receptor: The highest TCR clonal expansion was observed in HAM/TSP patients, whereas the lowest was observed in MS patients, even when compared with healthy controls. No identical CDR3 amino acid sequences were shared among expanded clones across subjects, suggesting private TCR-beta repertoires in all groups.

Concerning this clonotype itself: The antigen it binds to is not known. It is unclear where the CDR3 begins or ends on the DNA, so no DNA is shown, and the CDR3 is as TCRdb lists it.

Sorted-subset TCR libraries were prepared from under 1.1 million sorted CD4+ or CD8+ T cells. Peripheral blood was subjected to Ficoll-Hypaque density gradient centrifugation to isolate PBMCs, which were then cryopreserved in liquid nitrogen. The study also sequenced paired sorted CD4+ and CD8+ subsets from healthy controls, HAM/TSP patients and MS patients. CDR3 length: 19 amino acids, cysteine to phenylalanine. CDR1 and CDR2, per the germline V gene, are SGHTA and FQGNSA. cDNA synthesis used template-switch 5'RACE with a primer carrying a 10-nucleotide random unique molecular identifier tagging each TCR transcript. Every sequencing run yielded over 170 million TCR-beta sequences covering 15-18 subjects. The RNeasy kit was used for extraction of total RNA. The KAPA Real-time Library Amplification kit was used to amplify TCR-beta VDJ regions with primers targeting the TCR constant region and the 5'RACE anchor. Sample indexes and Illumina adaptors were added in a first PCR, and a second PCR then increased library yield. After Ampure bead purification, the roughly 650 bp TCR product was size-selected on a 2% E-gel SizeSelection system. Library quality was checked on a Bioanalyzer, concentration was measured with Qubit, and libraries were quantified with the Kapa Library Quantification kit before pooling. Libraries were sequenced paired-end 2 x 150 bp on an Illumina HiSeq 2500. To increase sequence diversity, about 25-30% phiX was spiked into each library pool. Per the authors' processing: Quality-filtered reads were processed with the UMI-based MiGEC pipeline, and over 75% of raw TCR sequences were removed by the MiGEC pipeline during error correction. IMGT germline references were used for aligning VDJ genes, and each clonotype was defined as a unique CDR3 amino acid sequence together with its V-J genes. VDJtools evaluated clonal expansion, Shannon diversity and CDR3 relatedness (CalcPairwiseDistances, ClusterSamples); CLCbio workbench built phylogenetic trees. Expanded clones were defined as having at least 8 unique UMIs, based on coefficient-of-variation modelling across technical triplicates. TCRdb reanalyzed the raw reads on its own, using fastp at Q25 for trimming and MiXCR for clone calling, and kept in-frame beta chains. Merged by CDR3 protein, the rows form single entries marked with the most common genes and DNA. TCRdb assigned the V and J calls; the authors' analysis was not used. Within this sample are about 10,000 distinct CDR3 sequences, with roughly 21% of them counted one time only. Around 50% of the sample lies in the top ten.

The sequence derives from a woman aged 55-75 years with HTLV-1-associated myelopathy (HAM/TSP). Sequenced input: CD8+ T cells from blood. The sequence links TRBV7-2 to TRBJ2-7; the table calls TRBD2, which could not be checked here. The CDR3: CASSFYICSARERDYEQYF.